This TCR beta chain originates from a study of blood T cell repertoires in COVID-19. Study details: COVID-19 samples from acute and convalescent phases originated in the United States, Italy and Spain.

CDR3 length: 15 residues. Germline CDR1 reads MNHEY; CDR2 reads SVGAGI. V lost 6 bases and J lost 7; bases outside the gene matches: 13. Original methodology: Counts of nucleated cells, estimated from reference gene primer amplification, were obtained. Clones were read by immunoSEQ multiplex PCR, and TCRdb kept only the in-frame ones, dropping some. Clonal size and the V and J genes are those of that table, whereas D and trimming came from the DNA. Seen here are more than 95,000 clones, about 84% observed once, and the top ten hold 5% to 6.5%. The chain is built from TRBV6-5 and TRBJ2-7, with TRBD2 identical over 9 bases. The sample consisted of peripheral blood. The clonotype originates from a human donor in a cohort sampled during active COVID-19. CDR3: CASRGLSGSGGEQYF. CDR3 coding DNA: TGTGCCAGCAGGGGCCTTAGCGGGAGCGGCGGGGAGCAGTACTTC.